The T cell receptor (beta chain) under discussion was sequenced for a study of T-cell reconstitution after alpha-beta-depleted transplantation in children. Findings and limits, study-wide: Reportedly, roughly two months post-transplant, alpha-beta T cells arose from several hundred expanded graft clones. The authors attributed T-cell counts and diversity one year after transplant mostly to newly produced T cells.

This clonotype has at least ten counts. Its antigen is undetermined. Deletions cut 5 bases from V and 4 bases from J, with 15 bases between. CDR1 and CDR2 from the germline V gene are DFQATT and SNEGSKA (reference sequence). CDR3 length equals 14 residues. Using unique molecular identifiers, the investigators prepared the TCRbeta library. MiXCR, run by TCRdb on the PCR reads, gives a single entry per CDR3 protein. This sample has hundreds of thousands of distinct CDR3 sequences; 9.5% to 13% occur once, and the top ten carry roughly 7.1%. Sample: PBMCs, taken before TCRalphabeta/CD19-depleted stem cell transplant. This chain connects TRBV20-1 to TRBJ2-1; maybe TRBD1 (6 bases). The receptor was derived from a boy younger than two with acute myeloid leukemia, due to receive a stem cell transplant. The CDR3 DNA sequence: TGCAGTGCTGGGTCAGGGGAAGGATACAATGAGCAGTTCTTC. Its protein is CSAGSGEGYNEQFF.